Listed here are 30 T cell receptor beta chains from one sample, sequenced in a study of shared clonotypes between healthy human individuals (dated by TCRdb to about 2020). Library method: the immunoSEQ multiplex PCR assay. What TCRdb holds here is the immuneACCESS table cut down to in-frame rearrangements. Part of the clones is not present; checked against another copy, under half of the missing clones reflect an unresolved V gene, and the others are unexplained. The sample table records roughly 2,300,000 clones; 85% to 95% of these occur just once. The ten biggest clones cover approximately 0.41% of the sample. The sample consisted of naive CD4+ T cells from PBMCs. The cell subset or site label for this specimen denotes: CD45RA+ positively selected. Receptors originate from a man aged 18 to 29 in good health. Some clones in this sample may be carry-over from other donors' samples.

V is TRBV2 and J is TRBJ1-4; 7 nucleotides match TRBD1. The CDR3 loop spans 15 amino acids. From germline, CDR1 is SNHLY and CDR2 FYNNEI. The junction had 6 bases not matched to a gene; V was cut back by 4 bases and J by 4 bases. CDR3 residues: CASSGQGFINEKLFF. The CDR3 DNA follows: TGTGCCAGCAGTGGACAGGGCTTCATTAATGAAAAACTGTTTTTT.

Written as DNA, the CDR3 is TGTGCCAGCAGTGTTCAGGGTGGGAGCAATCAGCCCCAGCATTTT. Its translation is CASSVQGGSNQPQHF. The chain couples TRBV6-1 to TRBJ1-5, with D possibly matching TRBD1 (5 bases). The germline V gene has CDR1 MNHNS and CDR2 SASEGT. The CDR3 runs to 15 residues. V gave up 4 bases and J gave up 1 base, with 11 bases separating them.

The sample holds a few counts of this clone. This sequence joins TRBV14 and TRBJ1-1; perhaps TRBD1 as D (6 bases). Trimming left V 3 bases short and J 2 bases short, with 10 bases between. The CDR3 loop spans 14 amino acids. CDR1 SGHDN and CDR2 FVKESK come from the germline V gene. CDR3 region: CASSQWGANTEAFF. The DNA of the CDR3 is TGTGCCAGCAGCCAGTGGGGGGCTAACACTGAAGCTTTCTTT.

The chain links TRBV5-4 to TRBJ1-1; the D gene is possibly TRBD1 (5 bases). Trimming removed 9 bases from V and 2 bases from J, with 14 bases in between. This CDR3 spans 13 amino acids. The V gene's germline CDR1 is SGHNT and CDR2 YYREEE (reference sequence). DNA of the CDR3: TGTGCCACTGGGGCAGGGTACAACACTGAAGCTTTCTTT. Translation gives CATGAGYNTEAFF.

The chain employs TRBV6-5 and TRBJ2-3, with D tentatively TRBD2 (7 bases). Trimming cost V 6 bases and J 3 bases, with 16 bases left between them. CDR1 MNHEY and CDR2 SVGAGI come from the germline V gene. The CDR3 totals 15 residues. The CDR3 bases are TGTGCCAGCAGCTCTCCGGGGGGCTTGACAGATACGCAGTATTTT. The encoded protein is CASSSPGGLTDTQYF.

V usage is TRBV18 and J usage is TRBJ2-3; 7 bases agree with TRBD1. CDR3 length: 14 residues. The V gene's germline CDR1 is KGHSH and CDR2 LQKENI. The trim removed 3 bases at V and 6 bases at J, leaving 6 bases unmatched. The CDR3 sequence: CASSPLTGTDTQYF. For the CDR3, the DNA is TGTGCCAGCTCACCCCTGACAGGGACGGATACGCAGTATTTT.

CDR3 in amino acids: CASSFRVSTEAFF. The CDR3 DNA reads TGTGCCAGCAGCTTCCGAGTCTCCACCGAAGCTTTCTTT. The V gene is TRBV7-9, the J gene TRBJ1-1; D unresolved. V gave up 3 bases and J gave up 8 bases, with 13 bases separating them. Germline V CDR1 and CDR2: SEHNR, FQNEAQ (reference sequence). CDR3 length: 13 amino acids.

Note on this clone: Distinct nucleotide sequences in the sample also encode this CDR3. J is TRBJ1-1 and V is TRBV4-3; 7 positions agree with TRBD1. Germline V gene lookup returns CDR1 LGHNA and CDR2 YSLEER. Trimming cost V 1 base and J 0 bases; bases outside gene matches: 5. The CDR3 spans 16 residues. CDR3 bases: TGCGCCAGCAGCCAAGGGTCCGGGACAGTGAACACTGAAGCTTTCTTT. As protein: CASSQGSGTVNTEAFF.

V and J are TRBV7-2 and TRBJ1-3, with a tentative D call TRBD1 (5 bases). Per the germline V gene, CDR1 is SGHTA and CDR2 is FQGNSA. This CDR3 comprises 12 residues. V lost 5 bases and J 15 bases, leaving 17 bases between the germline ends. CDR3 DNA: TGTGCCAGCAGCCTACGTGGGGCAGGGACATATTTT. Its translation is CASSLRGAGTYF.

This chain's CDR3 is CASSLIGLAGVGDTQYF. CDR3 DNA: TGTGCCAGCAGCCTCATCGGACTAGCGGGAGTAGGTGATACGCAGTATTTT. The chain couples TRBV9 to TRBJ2-3; 13 bases map to TRBD2. The CDR3 runs 17 residues. Unmatched junction bases numbered 11, after V lost 4 bases and J lost 6 bases. Germline CDR1 and CDR2: SGDLS and YYNGEE.

V is TRBV4-1 and J is TRBJ1-1, with D unresolved. Germline assignment: CDR1 MGHRA and CDR2 YSYEKL. The CDR3 consists of 16 residues. V lost 0 bases and J lost 2, with 13 bases in between. In DNA, the CDR3 is TGCGCCAGCAGCCAAGAAACCTGGGGAGGAAACACTGAAGCTTTCTTT. This encodes CASSQETWGGNTEAFF.

This clone was observed a single time. This chain uses TRBV27 with TRBJ1-1; 9 positions agree with TRBD1. In germline, CDR1 is MNHEY, CDR2 SMNVEV (reference sequence). Germline trimming cut 6 bases from V and 1 base from J; bases unmatched to any gene: 3. CDR3 length: 14 residues. CDR3 sequence reads: CASRRQGGNTEAFF. The CDR3 DNA is TGTGCCAGCAGACGACAGGGGGGGAACACTGAAGCTTTCTTT.

The J gene is TRBJ2-7, the V gene TRBV4-3, with 13 bases identical to TRBD2. J was trimmed by 3 bases and V by 3 bases; bases with no gene match: 11. The length of the CDR3 is 18 residues. In germline, CDR1 is LGHNA, CDR2 YSLEER. The CDR3 region has the DNA TGCGCCAGCAGCCAGGGTCAAGGACTAGCGGGGGCTTACTACGAGCAGTACTTC. Protein product: CASSQGQGLAGAYYEQYF.

The gene calls are TRBV29-1 and TRBJ2-2; TRBD1 aligns across 11 bases. This CDR3 is 14 amino acids long. Germline CDR1 reads SQVTM; CDR2 reads ANQGSEA. Losses at the gene ends were 7 bases for V and 3 bases for J; bases not matched to a gene: 4. CDR3 nucleotides: TGCAGCGCCACGGGACAGGGGGACACCGGGGAGCTGTTTTTT. This gives the protein CSATGQGDTGELFF.

For this clone: Other DNA sequences in this sample translate to the same CDR3. The V call is TRBV2, the J call TRBJ2-2; D uncertain. Germline assignment: CDR1 SNHLY and CDR2 FYNNEI. The germline V and J ends were trimmed by 4 bases and 5 bases, with 2 bases remaining between them. The CDR3 has 11 amino acids. CDR3 nucleotides: TGTGCCAGCAGTGGGACCGGGGAGCTGTTTTTT. It codes for CASSGTGELFF.

V gene TRBV30 combines with J gene TRBJ2-1, with D possibly being TRBD1 (5 bases). The germline V gene has CDR1 GTSNPN and CDR2 SVGIG (reference sequence). V lost 2 bases and J 5 bases, leaving 22 bases between the germline ends. The CDR3 has 17 residues. CDR3 residues: CAWSPTRWSQGDNEQFF. The CDR3 DNA sequence: TGTGCCTGGAGTCCTACCAGGTGGAGTCAAGGGGACAATGAGCAGTTCTTC.

V is TRBV27 and J is TRBJ2-3; 7 bases line up with TRBD2. The CDR3 contains 15 residues. Germline V gives CDR1 MNHEY, CDR2 SMNVEV (reference sequence). J was trimmed by 4 bases and V by 6 bases; bases with no gene match: 10. The DNA of the CDR3 is TGTGCCAGCAGGGCCCACGGGGCGGGGGCAGATACGCAGTATTTT. Amino acids: CASRAHGAGADTQYF.

The genes are TRBV28 and TRBJ2-5, with 7 bases identical to TRBD1. Germline V CDR1 and CDR2: MDHEN, SYDVKM. The CDR3 is 14 amino acids. V was pared by 8 bases and J by 4 bases, with 10 bases of the junction left unmatched. This CDR3 is CASSKTGAPETQYF. CDR3 nucleotide sequence: TGTGCCAGCTCCAAAACAGGGGCGCCAGAGACCCAGTACTTC.

V usage is TRBV6-1 and J usage is TRBJ2-3; 7 bases are shared with TRBD1. The CDR3 is 15 residues long. The junction had 6 bases not matched to a gene; V was cut back by 4 bases and J by 2 bases. Germline CDR1 reads MNHNS; CDR2 reads SASEGT. The CDR3 protein is CASSGQGVPTDTQYF. In nucleotides, the CDR3 is TGTGCCAGCAGTGGACAGGGTGTACCCACAGATACGCAGTATTTT.

This chain links TRBV11-2 with TRBJ2-4, with TRBD1 matching over 7 bases. The CDR3 is 13 amino acids. With V trimmed by 5 bases and J by 6 bases, 4 bases remained unmatched. The germline gives CDR1 SGHAT, CDR2 FQNNGV. As DNA, the CDR3 is TGTGCCAGCAGCGTGGGACAGTTAAACATTCAGTACTTC. Translation gives CASSVGQLNIQYF.

Comments on this clone: Other DNA sequences in the sample encode the same CDR3. CDR3 nucleotide sequence: TGTGCCAGTAGGACAGGGGGCTATGGCTACACCTTC. Amino acid sequence: CASRTGGYGYTF. J is TRBJ1-2 and V is TRBV28; 10 bases match TRBD1. This CDR3 spans 12 amino acids. After removal of 9 bases from V and 4 bases from J, the junction contained 2 bases not matched to a gene. Germline V CDR1 and CDR2: MDHEN, SYDVKM.

The gene calls are TRBV5-1 and TRBJ2-6; D is perhaps TRBD2 (5 bases). V lost 4 bases and J 2 bases, leaving 10 bases between the germline ends. The CDR3 has 15 amino acids. Germline CDR1 is SGHRS and CDR2 is YFSETQ. The CDR3 nucleotides read TGCGCCAGCAGCCCGCAAGCGGCTGGGGCCAACGTCCTGACTTTC. This codes for CASSPQAAGANVLTF.

The chain combines TRBV14 with TRBJ2-7, with D maybe TRBD1 (6 bases). The CDR3 has 14 amino acids. V shed 4 bases and J shed 6 bases, with 16 bases lying between them. Looked up from germline, CDR1 is SGHDN and CDR2 is FVKESK. CDR3 DNA sequence: TGTGCCAGCAGCCCCTGGACAGAGCCTGGCGAGCAGTACTTC. Protein: CASSPWTEPGEQYF.

This clone was observed a handful of times. The J gene is TRBJ1-1, the V gene TRBV5-1; D gene uncertain. Trimming pared 0 bases from V and 4 bases from J, leaving 10 bases between. This CDR3 contains 14 residues. The V gene's germline CDR1 is SGHRS and CDR2 YFSETQ. In nucleotides, the CDR3 is TGCGCCAGCAGCTTGGCTCCGGAAGGCACTGAAGCTTTCTTT. Amino acids: CASSLAPEGTEAFF. Full variable domain (rest looked up from reference TRBV5-1 and TRBJ1-1): KAGVTQTPRYLIKTRGQQVTLSCSPISGHRSVSWYQQTPGQGLQFLFEYFSETQRNKGNFPGRFSGRQFSNSRSEMNVSTLELGDSALYLCASSLAPEGTEAFFGQGTRLTVV.

The chain is built from TRBV5-1 and TRBJ1-4; 10 bases line up with TRBD1. The CDR3 is made up of 16 amino acids. With 3 bases clipped from V and 5 bases from J, the junction kept 7 bases outside the gene matches. Per the germline V gene, CDR1 is SGHRS and CDR2 is YFSETQ. This chain's CDR3 is CASSSPPGQGNEKLFF. The CDR3 coding sequence is TGCGCCAGCAGCTCACCACCGGGACAGGGGAATGAAAAACTGTTTTTT.

Of note for this clone: Other DNA sequences in the same sample also yield this CDR3. The gene calls are TRBV6-1 and TRBJ2-5; perhaps D is TRBD1 or TRBD2 (5 bases each). The CDR3 runs 12 residues. The V gene lost 6 bases and the J gene lost 5 bases, with 10 bases spanning the gap. Germline lookup yields CDR1 MNHNS and CDR2 SASEGT. The CDR3: CASREGWETQYF. The CDR3 DNA is TGTGCCAGCAGAGAGGGGTGGGAGACCCAGTACTTC.

The chain links TRBV6-4 to TRBJ2-7, with D tentatively TRBD1 or TRBD2 (5 bases each). V was shortened by 6 bases and J by 7 bases, with 16 bases between the two germline ends. The CDR3 covers 13 residues. Germline CDR1 MRHNA, CDR2 SNTAGT. The CDR3: CASSPHEGLEQYF. CDR3 nucleotide sequence: TGTGCCAGCAGCCCCCACGAGGGGCTGGAGCAGTACTTC.

The sample holds one count of this clone. The CDR3 DNA sequence: TGTGCCAGCAGCCCCGGGACTAGCGGGCGTGCGCACCACGAGCAGTACTTC. It specifies CASSPGTSGRAHHEQYF. This chain joins TRBV14 and TRBJ2-7, with TRBD2 matching 12 bases. This CDR3 has 17 amino acids. Germline V gene sequence: CDR1 SGHDN, CDR2 FVKESK. J gave up 5 bases and V 4 bases, and 12 bases lay outside the gene matches.

This clone was seen more than once but under ten times. The chain uses TRBV28 and TRBJ1-4; 7 bases match TRBD1. The germline V gene encodes CDR1 MDHEN and CDR2 SYDVKM. V shed 6 bases, J shed 5 bases, and the junction held 6 bases outside the gene matches. The CDR3 has 14 amino acids. CDR3 nucleotides: TGTGCCAGCAGCCCCGGGACAGAGAATGAAAAACTGTTTTTT. Its translation: CASSPGTENEKLFF.

This sequence joins TRBV28 and TRBJ1-2, with D possibly matching TRBD1 (5 bases). Germline CDR1 and CDR2: MDHEN and SYDVKM. This CDR3 is built from 15 residues. The germline V and J ends were trimmed by 5 bases and 2 bases, with 15 bases remaining between them. CDR3 DNA sequence: TGTGCCAGCAGTCCCCGGGACGGCCAGAACTATGGCTACACCTTC. Its translation: CASSPRDGQNYGYTF.